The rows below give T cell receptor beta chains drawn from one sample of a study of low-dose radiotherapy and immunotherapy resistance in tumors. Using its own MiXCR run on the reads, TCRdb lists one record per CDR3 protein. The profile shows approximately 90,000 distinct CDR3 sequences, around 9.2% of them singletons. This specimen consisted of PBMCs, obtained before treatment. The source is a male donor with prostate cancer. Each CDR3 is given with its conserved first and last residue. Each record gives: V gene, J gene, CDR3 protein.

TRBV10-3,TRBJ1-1,CAISDLLTGTNTEAFF
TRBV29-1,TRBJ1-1,CSARIQGDTEAFF
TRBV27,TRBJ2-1,CASTSERPSSYNEQFF
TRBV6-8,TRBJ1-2,CASRGLSHLYSYTF
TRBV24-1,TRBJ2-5,CATSDPSILAGAETQYF
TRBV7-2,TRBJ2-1,CASSLKAGSYNEQFF
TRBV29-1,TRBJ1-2,CSVEDRGQDYGYTF
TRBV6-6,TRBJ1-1,CASSYLDRNTEAFF
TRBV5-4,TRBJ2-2,CASSFAGTGELFF
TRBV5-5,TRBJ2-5,CASRRTTGAGETQYF
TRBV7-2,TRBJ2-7,CASSLVLNEQYF
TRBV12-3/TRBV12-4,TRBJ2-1,CASRQGDRVLNNEQFF
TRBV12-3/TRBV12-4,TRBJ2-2,CASSASTGGLTGELFF
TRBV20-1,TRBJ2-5,CSAYGQFQETQYF
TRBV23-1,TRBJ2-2,CASGPLLGHRGAVFF
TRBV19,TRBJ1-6,CASSMPDNSPLHF
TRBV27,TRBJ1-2,CASSPTIGGYTF
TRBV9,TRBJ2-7,CASSGDSYEQYF
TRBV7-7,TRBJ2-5,CASSSGVEETQYF
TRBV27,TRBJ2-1,CASSLEGVAYNEQFF